The 19 T cell receptor beta chains given below trace back to one sample, sequenced in a study of metastatic and nonmetastatic thyroid tumors. TCRdb redid the clone calls on the PCR reads using MiXCR. The table records some 14,000 clones, 25% to 35% of them present only once. Among the patients, none had received any treatment before thyroid surgery. Sequenced input: blood. The receptors come from a female donor with papillary thyroid cancer or a benign thyroid nodule (not recorded which). Some clones in this sample may be carry-over from other donors' samples.

This clone occurred many times. Being one base from a much bigger clone, this may be a read error. The gene calls are TRBV6-6 and TRBJ1-1; 7 positions match TRBD1. V lost 6 bases to trimming and J lost 4 bases; unmatched junction nucleotides: 23. The CDR3 extends over 19 amino acids. Germline assignment: CDR1 MNHNY and CDR2 SVGAGI (reference sequence). DNA for the CDR3: TGTGCCAGCAGACCGACTGAGGAGGTGGAAGAGACAGGGTTCACTGAAGCTTTCTTT. This codes for CASRPTEEVEETGFTEAFF.

In its sample, this clone was seen many times. This chain uses TRBV11-2 with TRBJ2-5; the D is unclear. V was clipped by 5 bases and J by 7 bases, with 8 bases between them. The CDR3 is 11 amino acids. The germline V gene encodes CDR1 SGHAT and CDR2 FQNNGV. The CDR3 spells CASSVSGTQYF. The DNA of the CDR3 is TGTGCCAGCAGCGTCTCAGGGACCCAGTACTTC.

This clone was detected ten times or more. A read error may explain this, as a much larger clone is one base away. Other DNA sequences in this specimen translate into the identical CDR3. This chain joins TRBV7-3 and TRBJ1-1, with 7 bases identical to TRBD1. The CDR3 sequence is 14 residues long. Germline V CDR1 and CDR2: SGHTA, FQGTGA. The CDR3 coding sequence is TGCGCCAGCAGCCTCGACAGGGTGAACACTGAAGCTTTCTTT. It specifies CASSLDRVNTEAFF.

The chain uses TRBV6-5 and TRBJ2-1; no definite D call. The V and J ends lost 4 bases and 0 bases respectively, with 10 bases between them. The CDR3 extends over 15 amino acids. Germline V gene data show CDR1 as MNHEY and CDR2 as SVGAGI. The CDR3 DNA follows: TGTGCCAGCAGTTTAACGGAGAGCTCCTACAATGAGCAGTTCTTC. It is translated as CASSLTESSYNEQFF.

Comment on this clone: Lacking the conserved final phenylalanine or tryptophan, this CDR3 likely reflects a read error. This chain joins TRBV25-1 and TRBJ2-7; possibly TRBD1 or TRBD2 for D (5 bases each). The CDR3 is 15 amino acids. V was trimmed by 4 bases and J by 2 bases, leaving 15 bases between them. Per germline, CDR1 MGHDK and CDR2 SYGVNS. Here the CDR3 reads CASSGRDAPPYEQYL. CDR3 DNA: TGTGCCAGCAGTGGCCGGGACGCCCCTCCCTACGAGCAGTACCTA.

This chain links TRBV20-1 with TRBJ1-6; D is possibly TRBD1 (5 bases). This CDR3 spans 15 amino acids. V shed 0 bases and J shed 11 bases, with 17 bases lying between them. CDR1 DFQATT and CDR2 SNEGSKA come from the germline V gene (reference sequence). The chain's CDR3 is CSAREAQGRLTPLHF. The CDR3 DNA reads TGCAGTGCTAGAGAGGCCCAGGGCCGTCTAACACCCCTCCACTTT.

By share, this clone counts as medium-sized. This chain uses TRBV19 with TRBJ1-1; maybe TRBD1 (5 bases). CDR1 and CDR2 from the germline V gene are LNHDA and SQIVND (reference sequence). This CDR3 has 15 amino acids. The V end lost 7 bases, the J end lost 4 bases, and 19 bases lay between the germline ends. In nucleotides, the CDR3 is TGTGCCAGTATGACCCTGAGGGGCCGGGGCACTGAAGCTTTCTTT. Amino acids: CASMTLRGRGTEAFF.

This clone qualifies as medium-sized. V usage is TRBV6-1 and J usage is TRBJ2-1, with 14 positions matching TRBD2. Germline V gene lookup returns CDR1 MNHNS and CDR2 SASEGT. The V segment lost 6 bases and the J segment 12 bases; nucleotides outside the gene matches: 7. The CDR3 totals 14 residues. The CDR3, as DNA: TGTGCCAGCAGGCCGGGACTAGCGGGGGAGCGGCAGTTCTTC. Translation gives CASRPGLAGERQFF.

By sample fraction, this clone is medium-sized. This sequence joins TRBV10-3 and TRBJ2-1; possible D gene TRBD1, 6 bases. The CDR3 length is 17 residues. Germline assignment: CDR1 ENHRY and CDR2 SYGVKD. With 2 bases removed from V and 3 bases from J, the gap between germline ends came to 17 bases. The CDR3 bases are TGTGCCATCAGTGAGCTCCGCCCGGGACAAATCTACAATGAGCAGTTCTTC. Its protein product is CAISELRPGQIYNEQFF.

V usage is TRBV12-3 or TRBV12-4 and J usage is TRBJ1-1; D is perhaps TRBD1 (6 bases). The CDR3 extends over 13 amino acids. Trimming pared 3 bases from V and 7 bases from J, leaving 12 bases between. This CDR3 is CASSLVRGSEAFF. The CDR3 DNA follows: TGTGCCAGCAGTTTGGTTAGGGGGAGTGAAGCTTTCTTT.

About this clone: A junction boundary mismatches the germline segment, possibly from a read error. This chain joins TRBV12-5 and TRBJ2-5; 16 bases are shared with TRBD2. CDR1 is LGHNT and CDR2 is FRNRAP in the germline V gene. CDR3 size: 17 residues. CDR3 sequence reads: CASAASGLAGGPYDPNF. The CDR3 DNA reads as TGTGCTAGTGCCGCCTCGGGACTAGCGGGAGGGCCATACGACCCGAACTTC.

This clone showed up many times. This may arise from a read error, as a much more abundant clone is one base away. The identical CDR3 is also encoded by other nucleotide sequences in the sample. The chain uses TRBV7-8 and TRBJ2-7, with D unclear. This CDR3 spans 11 amino acids. The germline CDR1 and CDR2 sequences are SGHVS and FQNEAQ. The CDR3 coding sequence is TGTGCCAGCAGCTTATCCTATGAGCAGTACTTC. The encoded protein is CASSLSYEQYF.

The table lists this clone with many counts. The chain has TRBV27 and TRBJ2-5; the match to TRBD2 covers 7 bases. Per germline, CDR1 MNHEY and CDR2 SMNVEV (reference sequence). V dropped 5 bases and J dropped 3; count of bases not matched to a gene: 3. The CDR3 runs to 13 residues. DNA of the CDR3: TGTGCCAGCAGTAAGCGGGGAGAAGAGACCCAGTACTTC. Translated, it gives CASSKRGEETQYF.

With regard to this clone: At one end the junction does not follow the germline gene, possibly because of a read error. The chain uses TRBV11-2 and TRBJ2-7; the D call may be TRBD1 or TRBD2 (6 bases each). There are 17 residues in the CDR3. Germline assignment: CDR1 SGHAT and CDR2 FQNNGV. The CDR3 reads CAISLGFRGPITYDQYF. CDR3 DNA sequence: TGTGCCATCAGCTTAGGGTTCCGGGGGCCGATCACATACGATCAATACTTC. The complete variable domain, with remaining parts taken from reference TRBV11-2 and TRBJ2-7, reads EAGVAQSPRYKIIEKRQSVAFWCNPISGHATLYWYQQILGQGPKLLIQFQNNGVVDDSQLPKDRFSAERLKGVDSTLKIQPAKLEDSAVYLCAISLGFRGPITYDQYFGPGTRLTVT.

The chain joins TRBV5-1 to TRBJ2-7; 9 bases map to TRBD2. The CDR3 is made up of 19 amino acids. Germline V gene lookup returns CDR1 SGHRS and CDR2 YFSETQ. V was clipped by 1 base and J by 5 bases; unmatched bases: 19. The CDR3 nucleotides read TGCGCCAGCAGCTTGAATGCCCGTAGCGGGAGAAGACGGGGCCACGAGCAGTACTTC. Its protein is CASSLNARSGRRRGHEQYF. Full variable domain (missing parts from reference TRBV5-1 and TRBJ2-7): KAGVTQTPRYLIKTRGQQVTLSCSPISGHRSVSWYQQTPGQGLQFLFEYFSETQRNKGNFPGRFSGRQFSNSRSEMNVSTLELGDSALYLCASSLNARSGRRRGHEQYFGPGTRLTVT.

This clone is medium-sized in the sample. This sample includes further DNA sequences coding for the same CDR3. The J gene is TRBJ2-7, the V gene TRBV10-3; D not certain. Germline assignment: CDR1 ENHRY and CDR2 SYGVKD. CDR3 length: 14 amino acids. Trimming removed 4 bases at V and 3 bases at J, with 13 bases between. For the CDR3, the DNA is TGTGCCATCAGTGCTGGCGGAGACCGCTACGAGCAGTACTTC. Translating it yields CAISAGGDRYEQYF.

The V gene is TRBV27, the J gene TRBJ1-1; 8 nucleotides match TRBD1. The CDR3 runs 14 residues. V lost 6 bases and J lost 3; bases outside the gene matches: 6. CDR1 and CDR2 (germline): MNHEY, SMNVEV (reference sequence). CDR3: CASRDRDGDTEAFF. The CDR3, as DNA: TGTGCCAGCAGGGACAGGGATGGAGACACTGAAGCTTTCTTT.

This clone was seen only a few times. This chain uses TRBV25-1 with TRBJ2-7; D gene ambiguous. CDR3 length: 17 residues. V was trimmed by 5 bases and J by 0 bases, leaving 20 bases between them. Germline V gives CDR1 MGHDK, CDR2 SYGVNS. For the CDR3, the DNA is TGTGCCAGCAGTACTCTTTGGACGCCCGAAGTCTCCTACGAGCAGTACTTC. Translating gives CASSTLWTPEVSYEQYF.

By its share, this clone is medium-sized (0.01 to 0.1%). The CDR3 region has the DNA TGCGCCAGCAGTGAAGGGGGCGCCCCGAATGAGCAGTTCTTC. Protein sequence: CASSEGGAPNEQFF. The chain is built from TRBV10-1 and TRBJ2-1; 7 bases match TRBD1. Trimming removed 3 bases from V and 7 bases from J; junction bases left unmatched: 6. The V gene's germline CDR1 is WNHNN and CDR2 SYGVQD (reference sequence). The length of the CDR3 is 14 residues.